This TCR beta chain was recorded in a study of blood T cell repertoires in COVID-19 (dated by TCRdb to 2020 to 2022). Regarding the study in general: Samples covering the acute and convalescent phases of COVID-19 were provided by collaborators in the United States, Italy and Spain. The material from the prospective study consisted of cDNA or gDNA derived from T cells, B-cell-depleted T cells, or PBMCs. Deeply sampled blood TCRbeta repertoires from subjects exposed to, actively infected with, or recovered from COVID-19 were included in the dataset. A freely available public database, intended as a resource for researchers studying the immune response to SARS-CoV-2, is where the repertoires were released. The samples were drawn from the first 160 participants of the ongoing ImmuneRACE study and from some 1,300 subjects provided by 6 global collaborators. The sample metadata nearly always contained a de-identified subject ID, COVID-19 status, age in years and sex. Where available, HLA class I and class II types were taken from metadata supplied by the sample provider and were not determined by assay-based typing.

This clone was counted once. The clone's antigen remains unknown. No much larger clonotype is one base removed from it; base qualities were not supplied. V drops 7 bases and J drops 2 bases, leaving 15 bases in between. Per the germline V gene, SQVTM is the CDR1 and ANQGSEA is the CDR2. Reading from cysteine to phenylalanine, the CDR3 counts 14 amino acids. CDR3 DNA is the only sequence kept; it has 42 bases, read in frame from the first base. Summary of the overall study and its limitations: How much clinical and demographic metadata was included differed by source and by participant, and the metadata was provided uncurated.

Collaborating institutions collected whole blood in K2EDTA tubes following their own protocols. For TCRbeta analysis, collaborators shipped samples in one of three forms: frozen whole blood, isolated PBMCs, or DNA extracted from either of those sample types. TCRbeta CDR3 regions were amplified from genomic DNA by means of the immunoSEQ Assay, a bias-controlled multiplex PCR. Turning to the authors' computational methods: The number of nucleated cells in each sample was estimated from the amplification of reference gene primers within the assay. Sequence reads were collapsed and filtered to measure the absolute abundance of every unique TCRbeta CDR3 rearrangement. For each sample, productive Simpson clonality was calculated as the square root of Simpson's diversity index over productive rearrangements. TCRdb carries this immuneACCESS record with in-frame sequences only. Its versions omit some clonotypes, under half of them owing to an unresolved V gene in the studies checked, with the rest unexplained. V and J calls and clone size are given by that table; D and trimming were obtained from the DNA. This sample is represented by over 100,000 clones; 65% to 90% of them were singletons. The ten largest make up approximately 11% of the sample.

The sample taken for sequencing was peripheral blood. The clonotype comes from a man aged 80 or over with acute or convalescent COVID-19. The chain is encoded by TRBV29-1 joined to TRBJ2-1; the D gene is tentatively TRBD1 or TRBD2, each matching 6 bases. The CDR3 here reads CSAGAAGTYNEQFF. Read as DNA, the sequence is TGCAGCGCGGGGGCGGCAGGGACCTACAATGAGCAGTTCTTC.